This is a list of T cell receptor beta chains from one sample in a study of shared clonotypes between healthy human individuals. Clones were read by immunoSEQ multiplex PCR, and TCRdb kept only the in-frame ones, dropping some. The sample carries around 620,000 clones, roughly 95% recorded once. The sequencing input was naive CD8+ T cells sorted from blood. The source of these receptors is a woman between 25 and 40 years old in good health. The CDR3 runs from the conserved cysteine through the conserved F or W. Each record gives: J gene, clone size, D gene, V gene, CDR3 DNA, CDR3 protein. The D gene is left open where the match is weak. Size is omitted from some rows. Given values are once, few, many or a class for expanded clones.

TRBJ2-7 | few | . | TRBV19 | TGTGCCAGTAGTATAGCCCTCGACTACGAGCAGTACTTC | CASSIALDYEQYF
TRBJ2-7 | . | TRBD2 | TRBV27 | TGTGCCAGCAGGGGACGGACTAGAACCTACGAGCAGTACTTC | CASRGRTRTYEQYF
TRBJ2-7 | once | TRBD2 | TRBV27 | TGTGCCAGCAGTTTAATAGCGGGGGGCTCCTACGAGCAGTACTTC | CASSLIAGGSYEQYF
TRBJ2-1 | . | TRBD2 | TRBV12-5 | TGTGCTAGTGGCACAGAGCGGGAGGTGTACAATGAGCAGTTCTTC | CASGTEREVYNEQFF
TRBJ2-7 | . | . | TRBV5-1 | TGCGCCAGCAGCTTGGAACAGGGACCCAGCGAGCAGTACTTC | CASSLEQGPSEQYF
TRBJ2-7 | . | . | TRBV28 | TGTGCCAGCAGTTTTTCGCCACAAAGCTCCTACGAGCAGTACTTC | CASSFSPQSSYEQYF
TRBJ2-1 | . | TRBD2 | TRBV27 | TGTGCCAGCAGTTTGGGCGGGAGCTACAATGAGCAGTTCTTC | CASSLGGSYNEQFF
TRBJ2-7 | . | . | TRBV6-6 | TGTGCCAGCAGTTACCTTGTCCCCTACGAGCAGTACTTC | CASSYLVPYEQYF
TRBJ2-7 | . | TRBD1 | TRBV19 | TGTGCCAGTAGTTCGGGACAGGGGATCCACGAGCAGTACTTC | CASSSGQGIHEQYF
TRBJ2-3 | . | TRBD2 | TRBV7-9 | TGTGCCAGCAGCTTAAATAGCGGGAGGTCAGATACGCAGTATTTT | CASSLNSGRSDTQYF
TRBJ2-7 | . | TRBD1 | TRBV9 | TGTGCCAGCAGCTTAGGACAGGGAGACTACGAGCAGTACTTC | CASSLGQGDYEQYF
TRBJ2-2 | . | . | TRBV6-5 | TGTGCCAGCTCGTCCGACGGGGAGCTGTTTTTT | CASSSDGELFF
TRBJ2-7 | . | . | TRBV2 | TGTGCCAGCAGTGAAGCCCGCGGGGCCGTGGACGAGCAGTACTTC | CASSEARGAVDEQYF
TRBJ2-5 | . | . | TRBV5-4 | TGTGCCAGCAGCAGGACTGGGGAGCAGTACTTC | CASSRTGEQYF
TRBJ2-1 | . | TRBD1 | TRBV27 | TGTGCCAGCAGTCCGACAGGGGGCGCGGGAAATGAGCAGTTCTTC | CASSPTGGAGNEQFF
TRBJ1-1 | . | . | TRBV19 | TGTGCCAGTAGTCCCCCGGGAGAGTGGGTCGCTGAAGCTTTCTTT | CASSPPGEWVAEAFF
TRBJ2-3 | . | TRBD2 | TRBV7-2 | TGTGCCAGCAGCCCTTTGGCGGGAGGACCCCATACGCAGTATTTT | CASSPLAGGPHTQYF
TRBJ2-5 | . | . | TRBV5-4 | TGTGCCAGCAGCTTGGCCGGGACACTCAAGGGGACCCAGTACTTC | CASSLAGTLKGTQYF
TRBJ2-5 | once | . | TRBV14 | TGTGCCAGCAGCCAAGCCTTACAGGGAACAGAGACCCAGTACTTC | CASSQALQGTETQYF
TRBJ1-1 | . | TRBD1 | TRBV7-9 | TGTGCCAGCAGCTCGACAGGGGATGGCACTGAAGCTTTCTTT | CASSSTGDGTEAFF
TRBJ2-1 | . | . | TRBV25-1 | TGTGCCAGCCTTTCCCTCGGCATTGGCAATGAGCAGTTCTTC | CASLSLGIGNEQFF
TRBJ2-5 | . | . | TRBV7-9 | TGTGCCAGCAGCTTAGCGAGCTGGGAGACCCAGTACTTC | CASSLASWETQYF
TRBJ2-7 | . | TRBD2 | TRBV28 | TGTGCCAGCAGTTTACCGGAGCGGGACCCCTCCTACGAGCAGTACTTC | CASSLPERDPSYEQYF
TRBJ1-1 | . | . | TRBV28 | TGTGCCAGCAGTTTATTGCTGAACACTGAAGCTTTCTTT | CASSLLLNTEAFF
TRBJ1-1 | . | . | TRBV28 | TGTGCCAGCAGGGGGCTATTCACTGAAGCTTTCTTT | CASRGLFTEAFF
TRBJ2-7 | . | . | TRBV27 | TGTGCCAGCAGTTTATTTGTCCCCAGTCCCTTAGGGGGCTCCTACGAGCAGTACTTC | CASSLFVPSPLGGSYEQYF
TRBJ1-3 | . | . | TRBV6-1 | TGTGCCAGCAGTGAAGGTTTAAGGGGAAACACCATATATTTT | CASSEGLRGNTIYF
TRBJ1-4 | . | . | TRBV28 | TGTGCCAGCAGCCTCATAGGGGGGGATGAAAAACTGTTTTTT | CASSLIGGDEKLFF
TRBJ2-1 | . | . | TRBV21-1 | TGTGCCAGCAGCAAGGAAGGGAGGCTCAGCACCAGCAATGAGCAGTTCTTC | CASSKEGRLSTSNEQFF
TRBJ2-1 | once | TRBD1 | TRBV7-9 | TGTGCCAGCAGCGCCCAAACAGGGGGCCACACTTACAATGAGCAGTTCTTC | CASSAQTGGHTYNEQFF
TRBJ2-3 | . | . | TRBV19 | TGTGCCAGTAGTATTTGGGGGTCCTGGTCAGATACGCAGTATTTT | CASSIWGSWSDTQYF
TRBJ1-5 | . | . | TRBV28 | TGTGCCAGCAGTTCTCTCGGTCATAGCAATCAGCCCCAGCATTTT | CASSSLGHSNQPQHF
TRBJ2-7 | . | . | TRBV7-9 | TGTGCCAGCAGCCGCAACCTACCCCTCGACTACGAGCAGTACTTC | CASSRNLPLDYEQYF
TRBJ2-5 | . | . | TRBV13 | TGTGCCAGCAGCTTAGTTGTTCAGGGGGAGACCCAGTACTTC | CASSLVVQGETQYF
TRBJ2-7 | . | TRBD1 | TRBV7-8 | TGTGCCAGCAGCGTCGGGACAGGGGGTAACGAGCAGTACTTC | CASSVGTGGNEQYF
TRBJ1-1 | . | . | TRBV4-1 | TGCGCCAGCAGCCAACAAAGAGGGGGGAACACTGAAGCTTTCTTT | CASSQQRGGNTEAFF